These 13 T cell receptor beta chains came from one sample sequenced in a study of tumor-infiltrating lymphocytes in primary liver carcinoma (dated by TCRdb to about 2017). Without any cell sorting, total RNA and DNA were extracted together from about 20-30 mg of bulk tissue using the AllPrep DNA/RNA mini kit. These reads were obtained on an Illumina HiSeq 2500. Starting from 450 to 500 ng total RNA, TCRbeta-specific cDNA was produced by reverse transcription with a constant-region primer and ProtoScript II reverse transcriptase. TCRbeta libraries were built with three nested multiplex PCR rounds, a slightly modified ARM-PCR procedure. The first two PCR rounds used multiplex TRBV1-TRBV30 forward primers with a Cbeta reverse primer, each for about 11 cycles. In TCRdb, the public reads were trimmed at Q25 with fastp and aligned with MiXCR, with productive beta chains retained. Rows with a matching CDR3 protein are joined into one entry that keeps the most common DNA and genes. Counted in this sample were some 120,000 distinct CDR3 sequences; 50% to 70% of them appeared once. The ten largest clones add up to roughly 9% of the sample.

The specimen sequenced was liver tumor tissue from sampling region 1. Explained via the paper, the cell subset or site label denotes: tumor region T1, superior pole. The source of these receptors is a woman aged 55-70 years with primary liver carcinoma and hepatitis B virus infection.

This clonotype was picked up one time. Being one base from a much bigger clone, this may be a read error. V gene TRBV5-1 combines with J gene TRBJ2-2; D unresolved. CDR3 size: 14 residues. Germline V lookup: CDR1 SGHRS, CDR2 YFSETQ. Trimming stripped 0 bases from V and 6 bases from J, with 9 bases between. Written as DNA, the CDR3 is TGCGCCAGCAGCTTGGAGGCTGGCGCCGGGGAGCTGTTTTTT. Residues: CASSLEAGAGELFF.

This clonotype was counted at least ten times. The V gene is TRBV11-3, the J gene TRBJ2-1; 10 positions match TRBD2. Looked up from germline, CDR1 is SGHNT and CDR2 is YENEEA. V shed 1 base, J shed 5 bases, and the junction held 5 bases outside the gene matches. The CDR3 is made up of 16 amino acids. DNA for the CDR3: TGTGCCAGCAGCTTAGGGTTAGCGGGAGGAAACAATGAGCAGTTCTTC. It encodes CASSLGLAGGNNEQFF.

This clonotype occurred a few times. The chain is built from TRBV30 and TRBJ1-1; no clear D. In germline, CDR1 is GTSNPN, CDR2 SVGIG (reference sequence). V shed 2 bases and J shed 3 bases, with 7 bases lying between them. There are 12 residues in the CDR3. The CDR3 sequence: CAWSPGHTEAFF. For the CDR3, the DNA is TGTGCCTGGAGTCCCGGGCACACTGAAGCTTTCTTT.

This clonotype has at least ten counts. This rearrangement joins TRBV4-2 to TRBJ2-1, with 9 bases that match TRBD1. The CDR3 totals 14 residues. V gave up 4 bases and J gave up 6 bases; unmatched junction bases: 4. The germline V gene encodes CDR1 LGHNA and CDR2 YNFKEQ. The CDR3 sequence is CASSPRDRVNEQFF. Here the CDR3 DNA reads TGTGCCAGCAGCCCTCGGGACAGGGTCAATGAGCAGTTCTTC.

This clonotype was picked up one time. The conserved phenylalanine or tryptophan normally closing the CDR3 is absent here, so this likely arose from a read error. The limits of the CDR3 on the DNA are not certain, so only TCRdb's listed CDR3 is given. The chain links TRBV6-5 to TRBJ2-7; the D call in the table, TRBD2, was not verified against the DNA. The germline gives CDR1 MNHEY, CDR2 SVGAGI. The CDR3 numbers 14 amino acids, ends counted. CDR3: CASSKAGGPYERYL.

Note on this clonotype: Mismatch with germline at one junction end may stem from a read error. The rearrangement links TRBV11-2 to TRBJ2-5; D remains unclear. The CDR3 is made up of 16 amino acids. From germline, CDR1 is SGHAT and CDR2 FQNNGV. This chain's CDR3 is CASSYSRGCRRENQYF. The CDR3 region has the DNA TGTGCCAGCAGCTACTCCCGTGGTTGCAGGAGAGAGAACCAGTACTTC.

Regarding this clonotype: Since the CDR3 does not end with the conserved phenylalanine or tryptophan, this likely comes from a read error. V gene TRBV6-1 combines with J gene TRBJ1-1; D is possibly TRBD1 (6 bases). The CDR3 has 14 residues. V was shortened by 3 bases and J by 10 bases, with 18 bases between the two germline ends. Germline assignment: CDR1 MNHNS and CDR2 SASEGT. The chain's CDR3 is CASSDMGADVGAFI. The CDR3 region has the DNA TGTGCCAGCAGTGATATGGGGGCGGACGTTGGAGCTTTCATT.

This sequence joins TRBV11-2 and TRBJ1-3; tentatively, D is TRBD1 (5 bases). V lost 10 bases to trimming and J lost 7 bases, with 20 bases between them. Germline loops: CDR1 SGHAT, CDR2 FQNNGV. CDR3 length: 14 residues. CDR3 nucleotides: TGTGCCAACAGGACCGGAGGCGCCTCCAACACCATATATTTT. Amino acids: CANRTGGASNTIYF.

Notes on this clonotype: A much larger clone lies a single base off, so this may be a read error. The CDR3 end shows no conserved phenylalanine or tryptophan, and so a read error is likely. The chain links TRBV6-1 to TRBJ1-1, with a weak D call TRBD1 (5 bases). V was shortened by 6 bases and J by 6 bases, with 17 bases between the two germline ends. CDR1 and CDR2 (germline): MNHNS, SASEGT. The CDR3 runs to 14 residues. As DNA, the CDR3 is TGTGCCAGCAGAGGGGTTGGGTCCGTCCCTGAAGCTTTCTCT. Translating gives CASRGVGSVPEAFS.

This clonotype was seen ten or more times. V is TRBV25-1 and J is TRBJ2-3; 9 nucleotides line up with TRBD2. The CDR3 covers 16 residues. CDR1 MGHDK and CDR2 SYGVNS come from the germline V gene. J gave up 0 bases and V 3 bases, and 4 bases lay outside the gene matches. In nucleotides, the CDR3 is TGTGCCAGCAGTGATTTGACTAGCGGTAGCACAGATACGCAGTATTTT. It encodes CASSDLTSGSTDTQYF.

Turning to this clonotype: Compared with germline, one end of the junction differs, possibly owing to a read error. The chain recombines TRBV7-9 with TRBJ2-2; 13 nucleotides agree with TRBD2. CDR3 length equals 16 residues. Germline loops: CDR1 SEHNR, CDR2 FQNEAQ (reference sequence). The CDR3 here is CANSRTSGGLTWGLFF. The CDR3 region has the DNA TGTGCCAACAGCCGGACTAGCGGGGGACTCACCTGGGGGCTGTTTTTT. Variable domain in full (rest from reference TRBV7-9 and TRBJ2-2): DTGVSQNPRHKITKRGQNVTFRCDPISEHNRLYWYRQTLGQGPEFLTYFQNEAQLEKSRLLSDRFSAERPKGSFSTLEIQRTEQGDSAMYLCANSRTSGGLTWGLFFGEGSRLTVL.

This chain joins TRBV5-1 and TRBJ2-1; D gene unclear. CDR3 size: 14 residues. V lost 0 bases, J lost 7 bases, and 11 bases lay in between. Germline-derived CDR1 and CDR2 are SGHRS and YFSETQ. This chain's CDR3 is CASSLGGAENEQFF. The CDR3 DNA reads TGCGCCAGCAGCTTGGGGGGTGCCGAGAATGAGCAGTTCTTC.

This clonotype was observed once. One base away lies a much larger clone, so this may be a sequencing read error. V is TRBV12-3 or TRBV12-4 and J is TRBJ2-3; perhaps TRBD1 as D (5 bases). The CDR3 is 13 residues long. V lost 7 bases, J lost 6 bases, and 14 bases lay in between. The CDR3 protein is CASNRQSGDTQYF. CDR3 coding DNA: TGTGCCAGCAATCGACAGTCAGGCGATACGCAGTATTTT.